The 15 T cell receptor beta chains below come from one sample, sequenced in a study of vaccination and CD4 T cells after COVID-19. At the Johns Hopkins FTIC core, DNA taken from cultured CD4+ T cells was sequenced by way of the Oncomine TCR Beta short-read assay. TCRdb re-called the PCR reads through MiXCR, storing one row per CDR3 protein. The sample carries about 16,000 distinct CDR3 sequences, approximately 40% recorded once. These receptors lack a known antigen. Time point in this sample: late sampling 161 to 241 days after vaccination in three convalescent patients. Sample treatment: roughly 10-day PBMC culture with coronavirus spike peptide pools or control peptides (ViraFEST assay). The input for sequencing was CD4+ T cells from blood, cultured in vitro, taken about 7 months after SARS-CoV-2 vaccination. Every receptor here comes from a human donor who had recovered from COVID-19.

The chain carries TRBV25-1 and TRBJ2-1; TRBD2 is a possible D gene (7 bases). Germline CDR1 reads MGHDK; CDR2 reads SYGVNS. V lost 3 bases, J lost 7 bases, and 16 bases lay in between. The CDR3 sequence is 15 residues long. The CDR3 DNA follows: TGTGCCAGCAGTGATCCGGGGGGCATCGGGAATGAGCAGTTCTTC. This translates into CASSDPGGIGNEQFF.

This clonotype came up a few times. This sequence joins TRBV7-9 and TRBJ2-3; 9 bases line up with TRBD1. The CDR3 runs to 15 residues. Germline CDR1 SEHNR, CDR2 FQNEAQ (reference sequence). Unmatched junction bases numbered 1, after V lost 2 bases and J lost 1 base. CDR3 amino acids: CASSLWDRGTDTQYF. In nucleotides, the CDR3 is TGTGCCAGCAGCTTATGGGACAGGGGCACAGATACGCAGTATTTT.

Only a few counts were recorded for this clonotype. CDR3 DNA sequence: TGTGCCACCAGTGTTACCGACAGGGAATGTTGTTCACCCCTCCACTTT. Its translation: CATSVTDRECCSPLHF. The rearrangement uses TRBV24-1 and TRBJ1-6; TRBD1 matches 7 bases. After removal of 5 bases from V and 9 bases from J, the junction contained 12 bases not matched to a gene. This CDR3 has 16 amino acids. CDR1 and CDR2 (germline): KGHDR, SFDVKD.

This chain uses TRBV6-5 with TRBJ1-2; no clear D gene. Germline loops: CDR1 MNHEY, CDR2 SVGAGI. Trimming cost V 0 bases and J 4 bases, with 24 bases left between them. This CDR3 region has 19 residues. DNA for the CDR3: TGTGCCAGCAGTTACTCGGCGGGGAAGGCGCCGGGTATAAGCTATGGCTACACCTTC. Protein product: CASSYSAGKAPGISYGYTF.

The CDR3 region has the DNA TGTGCCACCTCTTGGGGGCTGAACACTGAAGCTTTCTTT. Translating it yields CATSWGLNTEAFF. V usage is TRBV15 and J usage is TRBJ1-1, with a weak D call TRBD1 (6 bases). Germline V gives CDR1 LNHNV, CDR2 YYDKDF (reference sequence). With 8 bases removed from V and 0 bases from J, the gap between germline ends came to 10 bases. The CDR3 runs to 13 residues.

This chain joins TRBV4-2 and TRBJ1-1, with 9 bases lining up with TRBD1. Germline V CDR1 and CDR2: LGHNA, YNFKEQ. Losses at the gene ends were 9 bases for V and 0 bases for J; bases not matched to a gene: 8. The length of the CDR3 is 15 residues. In DNA, the CDR3 is TGTGCCAGTACCCGGGACAGGGCCATGAACACTGAAGCTTTCTTT. It yields the protein CASTRDRAMNTEAFF.

This clonotype was detected a few times. This chain links TRBV7-9 with TRBJ2-1, with 8 bases lining up with TRBD2. This CDR3 comprises 14 residues. With V trimmed by 2 bases and J by 10 bases, 7 bases remained unmatched. Germline V gene lookup returns CDR1 SEHNR and CDR2 FQNEAQ (reference sequence). The CDR3 DNA is TGTGCCAGCAGCTTAAGCGGGGGCGTTCCGGAGCAGTTCTTC. Its translation is CASSLSGGVPEQFF.

This clonotype came up a few times. V is TRBV20-1 and J is TRBJ2-1, with 13 bases identical to TRBD2. Losses at the gene ends were 0 bases for V and 8 bases for J; bases not matched to a gene: 7. Per germline, CDR1 DFQATT and CDR2 SNEGSKA (reference sequence). This CDR3 comprises 16 residues. The DNA of the CDR3 is TGCAGTGCTAGAGATCTTCGGACTAGCGGGAGCTATGAGCAGTTCTTC. As protein: CSARDLRTSGSYEQFF.

The chain combines TRBV19 with TRBJ1-1; D gene ambiguous. The CDR3 length is 13 residues. Germline CDR1 is LNHDA and CDR2 is SQIVND (reference sequence). Trimming pared 3 bases from V and 4 bases from J, leaving 9 bases between. For the CDR3, the DNA is TGTGCCAGTAGTATTTGGCTGCGCACTGAAGCTTTCTTT. The encoded protein is CASSIWLRTEAFF.

The rearrangement joins TRBV11-3 to TRBJ1-5; a weak D match, TRBD1 (5 bases). V lost 4 bases to trimming and J lost 0 bases, with 10 bases between them. CDR3 length: 15 residues. Per the germline V gene, CDR1 is SGHNT and CDR2 is YENEEA. CDR3 residues: CASSSRDGSNQPQHF. The CDR3 DNA reads as TGTGCCAGCAGCTCGAGGGACGGTAGCAATCAGCCCCAGCATTTT.

The chain links TRBV19 to TRBJ1-1; maybe TRBD1 (6 bases). V lost 1 base and J lost 4, with 13 bases in between. CDR1 is LNHDA, CDR2 SQIVND, per germline (reference sequence). This CDR3 is built from 15 residues. The CDR3 spells CASSIGQGRSTEAFF. The CDR3 nucleotides are TGTGCCAGTAGTATAGGCCAGGGGAGAAGCACTGAAGCTTTCTTT.

This clonotype was picked up a small number of times. The V gene is TRBV25-1, the J gene TRBJ1-2; D remains unclear. CDR1 is MGHDK and CDR2 is SYGVNS in the germline V gene. This CDR3 has 14 residues. Trimming shortened V by 1 base and J by 7 bases, and 13 bases separated the two germline ends. In DNA, the CDR3 is TGTGCCAGCAGTGAATTCGGGGTCATTGGTGGCTACACCTTC. Translation gives CASSEFGVIGGYTF.

This clonotype was seen more than once but under ten times. The V gene is TRBV6-2 or TRBV6-3, the J gene TRBJ2-3, with D perhaps TRBD1 (5 bases). The CDR3 has 15 amino acids. Germline V gives CDR1 MNHEY, CDR2 SVGEGT. Trimming took off 2 bases at V and 1 base at J, with 10 bases between the two ends. CDR3 coding DNA: TGTGCCAGCAGTTACGGCAGGGCGGGCACAGATACGCAGTATTTT. Its translation is CASSYGRAGTDTQYF.

This rearrangement joins TRBV20-1 to TRBJ1-2; the D is unclear. Germline V gene data show CDR1 as DFQATT and CDR2 as SNEGSKA (reference sequence). CDR3 length equals 12 residues. Trimming took 4 bases from V and 3 from J, leaving 9 bases between them. The CDR3 spells CSANFRHYGYTF. DNA of the CDR3: TGCAGTGCTAATTTCAGACACTATGGCTACACCTTC.

This clonotype was recorded a few times. The DNA for the CDR3 is TGTGCCAGTAGTATACCGGGACGTAACTATGGCTACACCTTC. Its translation is CASSIPGRNYGYTF. The V gene is TRBV19, the J gene TRBJ1-2, with a possible D match to TRBD1 (5 bases). V was shortened by 2 bases and J by 1 base, with 8 bases between the two germline ends. From germline, CDR1 is LNHDA and CDR2 SQIVND (reference sequence). The CDR3 loop spans 14 amino acids.